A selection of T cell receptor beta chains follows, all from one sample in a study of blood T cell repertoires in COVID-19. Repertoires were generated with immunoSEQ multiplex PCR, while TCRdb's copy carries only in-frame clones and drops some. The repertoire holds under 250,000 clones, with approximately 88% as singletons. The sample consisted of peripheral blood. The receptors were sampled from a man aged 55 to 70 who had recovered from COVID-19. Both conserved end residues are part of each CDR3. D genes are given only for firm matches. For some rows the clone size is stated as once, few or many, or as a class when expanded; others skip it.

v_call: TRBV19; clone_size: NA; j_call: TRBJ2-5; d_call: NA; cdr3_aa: CASSMSQRGTQYF; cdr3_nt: TGTGCCAGTAGTATGTCGCAAAGGGGGACCCAGTACTTC
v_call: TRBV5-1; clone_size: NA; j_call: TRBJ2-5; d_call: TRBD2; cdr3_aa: CASSLVLAGQETQYF; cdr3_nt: TGCGCCAGCAGCTTGGTACTAGCGGGGCAAGAGACCCAGTACTTC
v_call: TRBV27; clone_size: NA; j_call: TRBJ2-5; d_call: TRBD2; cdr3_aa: CASSTIPPTSGRAETQYF; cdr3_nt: TGTGCCAGCAGTACCATCCCCCCGACTAGCGGGAGGGCGGAGACCCAGTACTTC
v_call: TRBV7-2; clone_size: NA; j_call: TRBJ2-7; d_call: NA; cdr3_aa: CASSLATGAYEQYF; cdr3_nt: TGTGCCAGCAGCTTAGCGACGGGGGCCTACGAGCAGTACTTC
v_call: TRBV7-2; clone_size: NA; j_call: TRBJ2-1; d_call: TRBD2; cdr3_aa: CASSLDGTSGRAYNEQFF; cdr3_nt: TGTGCCAGCAGCTTAGACGGGACTAGCGGGAGGGCGTACAATGAGCAGTTCTTC
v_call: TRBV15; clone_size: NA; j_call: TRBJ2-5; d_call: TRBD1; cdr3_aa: CATSRDRPGGVSETQYF; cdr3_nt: TGTGCCACCAGCAGAGATAGGCCAGGGGGTGTAAGTGAGACCCAGTACTTC
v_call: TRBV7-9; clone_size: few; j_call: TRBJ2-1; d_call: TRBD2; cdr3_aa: CASSFTGLAEHYNEQFF; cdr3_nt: TGTGCCAGCAGCTTCACGGGACTAGCGGAGCACTACAATGAGCAGTTCTTC
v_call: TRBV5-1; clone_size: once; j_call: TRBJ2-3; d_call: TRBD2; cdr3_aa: CASSSTSGRSGDTQYF; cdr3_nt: TGCGCCAGCAGCTCTACTAGCGGGAGATCCGGAGATACGCAGTATTTT
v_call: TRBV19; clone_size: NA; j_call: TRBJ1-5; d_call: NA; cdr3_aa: CASSIVGALSNQPQHF; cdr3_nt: TGTGCCAGTAGTATAGTAGGGGCGTTAAGCAATCAGCCCCAGCATTTT
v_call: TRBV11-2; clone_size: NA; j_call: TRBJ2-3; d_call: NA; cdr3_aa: CASSFSSSTDTQYF; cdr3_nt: TGTGCCAGCAGCTTCAGTTCTAGCACAGATACGCAGTATTTT
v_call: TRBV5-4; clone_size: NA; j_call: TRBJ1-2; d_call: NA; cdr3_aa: CASSRDSAYGYTF; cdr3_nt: TGTGCCAGCAGCAGAGACAGTGCCTATGGCTACACCTTC
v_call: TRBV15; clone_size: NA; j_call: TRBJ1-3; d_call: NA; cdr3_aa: CATSRDPGSGNTIYF; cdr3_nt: TGTGCCACCAGCAGAGATCCCGGCTCTGGAAACACCATATATTTT
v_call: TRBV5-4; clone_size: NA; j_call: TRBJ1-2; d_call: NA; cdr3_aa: CASSLFTANYGYTF; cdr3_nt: TGTGCCAGCAGCTTGTTCACGGCTAACTATGGCTACACCTTC
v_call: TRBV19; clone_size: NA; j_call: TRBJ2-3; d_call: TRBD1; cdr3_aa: CASSIRGPDTQYF; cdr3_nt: TGTGCCAGTAGTATTAGGGGGCCAGATACGCAGTATTTT
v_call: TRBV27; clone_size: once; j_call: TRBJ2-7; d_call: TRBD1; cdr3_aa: CASSFTRGTGPYEQYF; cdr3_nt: TGTGCCAGCAGTTTCACCCGCGGGACAGGGCCCTACGAGCAGTACTTC
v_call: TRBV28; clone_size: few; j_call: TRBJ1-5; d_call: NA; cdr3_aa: CASRSGPAQHF; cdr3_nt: TGTGCCAGCAGAAGTGGTCCGGCCCAGCATTTT
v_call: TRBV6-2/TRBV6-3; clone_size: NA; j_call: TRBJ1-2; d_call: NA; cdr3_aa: CASTPSGPTLYTF; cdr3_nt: TGTGCCAGCACCCCCTCCGGCCCGACTCTTTACACCTTC
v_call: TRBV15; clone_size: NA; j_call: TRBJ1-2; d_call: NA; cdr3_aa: CATSRDGEGIYGYTF; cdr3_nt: TGTGCCACCAGCAGAGACGGTGAGGGTATTTATGGCTACACCTTC
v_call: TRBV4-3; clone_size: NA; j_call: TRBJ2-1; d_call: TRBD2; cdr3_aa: CASSQDWGLAGLEEFF; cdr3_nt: TGCGCCAGCAGCCAAGATTGGGGACTAGCGGGACTAGAGGAGTTCTTC
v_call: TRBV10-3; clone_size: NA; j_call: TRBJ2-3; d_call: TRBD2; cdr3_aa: CAIGAPASGLLDTQYF; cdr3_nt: TGTGCCATTGGGGCACCCGCTAGCGGACTCCTGGATACGCAGTATTTT
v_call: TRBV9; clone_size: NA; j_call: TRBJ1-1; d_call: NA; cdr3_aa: CASSVVGDSGEAFF; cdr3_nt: TGTGCCAGCAGCGTAGTAGGGGATTCGGGTGAAGCTTTCTTT
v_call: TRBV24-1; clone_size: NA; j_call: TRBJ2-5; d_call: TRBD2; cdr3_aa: CATSDGKRGDQETQYF; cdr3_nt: TGTGCCACCAGTGATGGTAAGCGGGGAGACCAAGAGACCCAGTACTTC
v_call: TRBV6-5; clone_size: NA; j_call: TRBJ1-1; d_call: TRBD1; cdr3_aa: CASSYGRTGSTEAFF; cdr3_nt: TGTGCCAGCAGTTACGGTCGGACAGGGTCCACTGAAGCTTTCTTT
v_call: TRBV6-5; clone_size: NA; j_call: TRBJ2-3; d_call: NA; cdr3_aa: CASSYGRGGDTQYF; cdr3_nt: TGTGCCAGCAGTTATGGCAGGGGTGGCGATACGCAGTATTTT
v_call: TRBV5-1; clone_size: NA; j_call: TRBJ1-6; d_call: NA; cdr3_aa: CASSLVADSNYNPLHF; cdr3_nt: TGCGCCAGCAGCTTGGTGGCGGACAGCAATTACAACCCCCTCCACTTT
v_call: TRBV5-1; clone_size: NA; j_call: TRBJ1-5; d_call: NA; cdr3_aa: CASRLRESQPQHF; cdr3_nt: TGCGCCAGCAGACTAAGAGAAAGTCAGCCCCAGCATTTT
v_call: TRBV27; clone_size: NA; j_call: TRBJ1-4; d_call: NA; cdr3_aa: CASMKQGVGNEKLFF; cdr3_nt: TGTGCCAGCATGAAACAGGGTGTTGGTAATGAAAAACTGTTTTTT
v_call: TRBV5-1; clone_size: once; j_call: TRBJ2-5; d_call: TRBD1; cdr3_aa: CASSYGQGETQYF; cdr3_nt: TGCGCCAGCAGCTATGGACAGGGGGAGACCCAGTACTTC
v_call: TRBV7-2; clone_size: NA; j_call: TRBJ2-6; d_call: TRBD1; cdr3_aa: CASSKGAGGANVLTF; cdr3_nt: TGTGCCAGCAGTAAGGGGGCTGGTGGGGCCAACGTCCTGACTTTC
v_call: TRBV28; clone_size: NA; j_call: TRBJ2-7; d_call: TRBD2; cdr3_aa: CASSLLAGGFYEQYF; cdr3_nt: TGTGCCAGCAGTTTGCTAGCGGGGGGTTTCTACGAGCAGTACTTC
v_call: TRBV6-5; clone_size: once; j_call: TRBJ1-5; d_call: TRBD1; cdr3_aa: CASSSSDRAQPQHF; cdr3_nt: TGTGCCAGCAGTAGCTCGGACAGGGCTCAGCCCCAGCATTTT
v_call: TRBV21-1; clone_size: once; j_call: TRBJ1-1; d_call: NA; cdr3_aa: CASSKTIYLNTEAFF; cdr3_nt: TGTGCCAGCAGCAAAACGATCTACCTGAACACTGAAGCTTTCTTT
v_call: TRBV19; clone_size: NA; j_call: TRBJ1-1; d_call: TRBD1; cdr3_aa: CASSMRGQMNTEAFF; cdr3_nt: TGTGCCAGTAGTATGCGGGGACAGATGAACACTGAAGCTTTCTTT
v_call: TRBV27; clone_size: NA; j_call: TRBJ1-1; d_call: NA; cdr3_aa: CASSLDFRQGRGGAFF; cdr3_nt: TGTGCCAGCAGTTTAGATTTTAGGCAGGGGCGAGGAGGAGCTTTCTTT
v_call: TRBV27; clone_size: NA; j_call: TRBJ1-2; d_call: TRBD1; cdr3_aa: CASKTGGNGYTF; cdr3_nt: TGTGCCAGCAAGACAGGGGGCAATGGCTACACCTTC
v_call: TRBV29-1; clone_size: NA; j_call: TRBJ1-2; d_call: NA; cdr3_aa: CSGWADGYTF; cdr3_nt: TGCAGCGGGTGGGCAGATGGCTACACCTTC
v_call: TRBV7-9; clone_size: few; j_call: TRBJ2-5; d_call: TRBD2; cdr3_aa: CASSPGGTWETQYF; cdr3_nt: TGTGCCAGCAGCCCCGGGGGGACCTGGGAGACCCAGTACTTC